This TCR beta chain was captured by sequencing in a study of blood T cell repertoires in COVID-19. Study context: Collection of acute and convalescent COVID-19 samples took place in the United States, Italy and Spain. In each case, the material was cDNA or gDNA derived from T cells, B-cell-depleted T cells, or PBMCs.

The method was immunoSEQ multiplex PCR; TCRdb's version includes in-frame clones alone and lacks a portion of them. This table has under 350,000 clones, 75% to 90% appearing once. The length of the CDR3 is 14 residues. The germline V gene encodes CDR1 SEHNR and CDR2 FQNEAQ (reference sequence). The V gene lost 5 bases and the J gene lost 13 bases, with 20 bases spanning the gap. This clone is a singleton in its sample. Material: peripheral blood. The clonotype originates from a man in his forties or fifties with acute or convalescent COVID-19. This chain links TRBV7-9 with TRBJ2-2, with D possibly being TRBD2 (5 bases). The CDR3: CASSKSGGGIGLFF. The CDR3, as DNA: TGTGCCAGCAGCAAAAGCGGAGGAGGTATTGGGCTGTTTTTT.